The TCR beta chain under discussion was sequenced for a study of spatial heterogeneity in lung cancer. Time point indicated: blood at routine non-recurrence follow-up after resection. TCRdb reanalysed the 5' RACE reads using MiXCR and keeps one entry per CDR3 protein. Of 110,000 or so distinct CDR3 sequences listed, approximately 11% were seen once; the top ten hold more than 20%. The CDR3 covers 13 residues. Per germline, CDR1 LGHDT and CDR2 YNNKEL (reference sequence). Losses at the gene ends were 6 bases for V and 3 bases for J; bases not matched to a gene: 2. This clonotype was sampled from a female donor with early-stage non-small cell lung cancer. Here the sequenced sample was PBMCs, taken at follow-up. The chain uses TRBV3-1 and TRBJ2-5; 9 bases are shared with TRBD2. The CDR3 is CASRSSGKETQYF. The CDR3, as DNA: TGTGCCAGCAGATCTAGCGGGAAAGAGACCCAGTACTTC.